This T cell receptor beta chain stems from a study of Graves' ophthalmopathy and Graves' hyperthyroidism. The authors amplified TCR beta CDR3 regions, and they did so from RNA transcripts for repertoire sequencing. The authors performed first-round RT-PCR with HTBI primers and then a second-round multiplex PCR. MiXCR, run by TCRdb on the multiplex PCR reads, gives a single entry per CDR3 protein. The sample holds about 640,000 distinct CDR3 sequences, about two fifths seen once. Study outcomes and limitations: Blood samples also showed most expanded thyroid clonotypes exceeding 0.001 frequency.

This clonotype was observed at least ten times. What it binds is unknown. This CDR3 has 13 amino acids. V shed 6 bases and J shed 8 bases, with 13 bases lying between them. The TCR sequence derives from an adult man with Graves' ophthalmopathy. Sequenced material: peripheral blood. The genes are TRBV12-3 or TRBV12-4 and TRBJ1-4; D gene uncertain. The CDR3 loop reads CASRRDLIEKLFF. The DNA for the CDR3 is TGTGCCAGCAGGCGTGACTTGATCGAAAAACTGTTTTTT.